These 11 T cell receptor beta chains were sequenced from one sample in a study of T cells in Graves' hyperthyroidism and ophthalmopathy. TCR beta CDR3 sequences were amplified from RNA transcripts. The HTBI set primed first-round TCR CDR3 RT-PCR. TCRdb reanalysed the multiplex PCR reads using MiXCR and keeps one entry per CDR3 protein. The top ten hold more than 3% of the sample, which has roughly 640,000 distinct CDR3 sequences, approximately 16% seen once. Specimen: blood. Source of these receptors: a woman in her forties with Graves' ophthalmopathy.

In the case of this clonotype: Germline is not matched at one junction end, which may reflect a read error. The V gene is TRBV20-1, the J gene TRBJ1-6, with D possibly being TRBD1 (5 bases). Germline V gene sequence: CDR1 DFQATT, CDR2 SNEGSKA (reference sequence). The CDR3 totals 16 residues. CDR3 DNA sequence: TGCAGTGTTAAGGGGCAGACGGCGATTTATAGTTCACCCCTCCACTTT. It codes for CSVKGQTAIYSSPLHF.

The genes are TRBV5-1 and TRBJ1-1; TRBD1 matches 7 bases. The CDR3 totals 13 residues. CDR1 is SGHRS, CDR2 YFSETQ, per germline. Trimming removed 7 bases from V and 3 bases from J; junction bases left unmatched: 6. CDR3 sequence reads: CASGDREDTEAFF. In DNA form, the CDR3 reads TGCGCCAGCGGAGACAGGGAGGACACTGAAGCTTTCTTT.

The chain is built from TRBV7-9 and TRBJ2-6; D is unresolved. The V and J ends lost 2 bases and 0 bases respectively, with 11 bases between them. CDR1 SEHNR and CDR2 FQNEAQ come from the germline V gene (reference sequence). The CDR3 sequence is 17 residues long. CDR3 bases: TGTGCCAGCAGCTTACATTATGTGCTCTCTGGGGCCAACGTCCTGACTTTC. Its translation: CASSLHYVLSGANVLTF.

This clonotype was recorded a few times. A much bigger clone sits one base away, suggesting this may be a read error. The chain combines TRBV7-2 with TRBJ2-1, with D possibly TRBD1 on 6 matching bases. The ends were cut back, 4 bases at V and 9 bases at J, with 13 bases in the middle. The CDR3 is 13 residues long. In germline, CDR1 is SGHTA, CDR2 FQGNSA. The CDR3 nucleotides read TGTGCCAGCAGCTCCCACAGGGAGAGTGAGCAGTTCTTC. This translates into CASSSHRESEQFF.

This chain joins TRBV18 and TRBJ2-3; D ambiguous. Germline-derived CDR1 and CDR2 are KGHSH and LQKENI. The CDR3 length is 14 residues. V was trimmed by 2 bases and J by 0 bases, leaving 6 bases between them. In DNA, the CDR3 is TGTGCCAGCTCACCAGTCCCTAGCACAGATACGCAGTATTTT. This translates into CASSPVPSTDTQYF.

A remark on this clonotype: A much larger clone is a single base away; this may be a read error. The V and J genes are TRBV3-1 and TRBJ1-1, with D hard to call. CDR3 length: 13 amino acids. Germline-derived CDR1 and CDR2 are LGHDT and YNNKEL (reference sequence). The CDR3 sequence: CASHGLENTEVFF. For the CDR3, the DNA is TGTGCCTCCCACGGGTTAGAGAACACTGAAGTTTTCTTT.

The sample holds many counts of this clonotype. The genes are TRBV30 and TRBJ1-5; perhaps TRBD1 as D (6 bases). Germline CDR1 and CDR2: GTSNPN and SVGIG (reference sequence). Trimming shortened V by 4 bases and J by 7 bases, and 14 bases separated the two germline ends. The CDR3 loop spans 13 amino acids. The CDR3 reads CAWTQGLKQPQHF. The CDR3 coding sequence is TGTGCCTGGACCCAGGGGTTGAAGCAGCCCCAGCATTTT. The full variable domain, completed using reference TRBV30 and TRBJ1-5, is SQTIHQWPATLVQPVGSPLSLECTVEGTSNPNLYWYRQAAGRGLQLLFYSVGIGQISSEVPQNLSASRPQDRQFILSSKKLLLSDSGFYLCAWTQGLKQPQHFGDGTRLSIL.

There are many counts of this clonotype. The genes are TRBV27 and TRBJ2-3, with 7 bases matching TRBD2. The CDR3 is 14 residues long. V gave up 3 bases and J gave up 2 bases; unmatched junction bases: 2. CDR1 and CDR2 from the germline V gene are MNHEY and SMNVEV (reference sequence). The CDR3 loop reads CASSFGTNTDTQYF. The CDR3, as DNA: TGTGCCAGCAGTTTTGGGACTAACACAGATACGCAGTATTTT.

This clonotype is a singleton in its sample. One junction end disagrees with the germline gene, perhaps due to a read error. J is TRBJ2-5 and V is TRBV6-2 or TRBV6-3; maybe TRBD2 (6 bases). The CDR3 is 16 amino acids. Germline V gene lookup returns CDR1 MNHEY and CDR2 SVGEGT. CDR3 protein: CATSYSHGGVQETQYF. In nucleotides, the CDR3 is TGTGCCACCAGTTACTCCCATGGCGGGGTTCAAGAGACCCAGTACTTC.

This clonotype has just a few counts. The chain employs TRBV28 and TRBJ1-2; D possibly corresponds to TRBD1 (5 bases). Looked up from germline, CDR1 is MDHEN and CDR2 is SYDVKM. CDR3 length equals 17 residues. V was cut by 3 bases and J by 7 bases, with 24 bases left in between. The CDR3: CASSLGPMGRGVSGYTF. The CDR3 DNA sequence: TGTGCCAGCAGTTTGGGGCCTATGGGTAGGGGAGTTAGTGGCTACACCTTC.

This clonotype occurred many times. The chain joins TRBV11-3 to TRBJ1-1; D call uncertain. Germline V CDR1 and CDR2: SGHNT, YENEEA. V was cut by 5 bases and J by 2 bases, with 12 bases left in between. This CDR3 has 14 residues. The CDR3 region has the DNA TGTGCCAGCAGCAAGGACGGACCAAACACTGAAGCTTTCTTT. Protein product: CASSKDGPNTEAFF.